These 23 T cell receptor beta chains came from one sample sequenced in a study of CD8 T cells in Susac syndrome. RNA was extracted with the RNeasy kit, and a quantity of about 0.45 to 1 ug was reverse transcribed using random hexamers. TCRdb re-analysed the immunoSEQ multiplex PCR reads in MiXCR, keeping a single row per CDR3 protein. This table has approximately 150,000 distinct CDR3 sequences, over 85% appearing once. Sequenced sample: CD4+ T cells from PBMCs. Every receptor here comes from a human donor in good health.

The J gene is TRBJ2-7, the V gene TRBV9; no reliable D call. The CDR3 contains 15 residues. Trimming cost V 0 bases and J 0 bases, with 10 bases left between them. From germline, CDR1 is SGDLS and CDR2 YYNGEE. CDR3 protein: CASSVGATLSYEQYF. The DNA for the CDR3 is TGTGCCAGCAGCGTAGGGGCTACTCTCTCCTACGAGCAGTACTTC.

The rearrangement uses TRBV7-2 and TRBJ2-2; 12 bases agree with TRBD2. The CDR3 runs 17 residues. J gave up 4 bases and V 6 bases, and 9 bases lay outside the gene matches. Germline CDR1 is SGHTA and CDR2 is FQGNSA. The CDR3 sequence is CASSPLAGGPSTGELFF. The CDR3 nucleotides are TGTGCCAGCAGTCCCCTAGCGGGGGGGCCGAGCACCGGGGAGCTGTTTTTT. Combining the CDR3 with reference TRBV7-2 and TRBJ2-2 gives the whole variable domain GAGVSQSPSNKVTEKGKDVELRCDPISGHTALYWYRQSLGQGLEFLIYFQGNSAPDKSGLPSDRFSAERTGGSVSTLTIQRTQQEDSAVYLCASSPLAGGPSTGELFFGEGSRLTVL.

J is TRBJ2-5 and V is TRBV4-2, with D perhaps matching TRBD1 or TRBD2 (5 bases each). V dropped 0 bases and J dropped 0 bases, with 14 bases sitting between them. The CDR3 contains 17 residues. The germline CDR1 and CDR2 sequences are LGHNA and YNFKEQ. The CDR3 DNA is TGTGCCAGCAGCCAAGATAGGGCTCCGGGACACCAAGAGACCCAGTACTTC. Translation: CASSQDRAPGHQETQYF.

This clonotype was recorded once. The genes are TRBV19 and TRBJ1-5; a weak D match, TRBD1 (5 bases). The V gene's germline CDR1 is LNHDA and CDR2 SQIVND (reference sequence). This CDR3 is built from 16 residues. V lost 6 bases to trimming and J lost 2 bases, with 17 bases between them. The DNA of the CDR3 is TGTGCCAGTAGCGCCTCTGGGCAGGGAGGCAATCAGCCCCAGCATTTT. As protein: CASSASGQGGNQPQHF.

The chain uses TRBV2 and TRBJ2-7; D is unclear. CDR3 length: 14 residues. Germline CDR1 and CDR2: SNHLY and FYNNEI. V dropped 8 bases and J dropped 1 base, with 15 bases sitting between them. In nucleotides, the CDR3 is TGTGCCAGCCGGAGAGCAGTTATTTCCTACGAGCAGTACTTC. This sequence encodes CASRRAVISYEQYF.

DNA for the CDR3: TGTGCCAGCAGCCAAGTTGGACAGGTTCAGAACACTGAAGCTTTCTTT. It specifies CASSQVGQVQNTEAFF. This chain connects TRBV4-2 to TRBJ1-1; TRBD1 agrees at 7 bases. Per germline, CDR1 LGHNA and CDR2 YNFKEQ. CDR3 length: 16 residues. V trimming: 1 base; J trimming: 1 base; junction bases outside the gene matches: 6.

This clonotype appeared a few times. This chain uses TRBV29-1 with TRBJ2-1; TRBD1 agrees at 7 bases. J gave up 7 bases and V 3 bases, and 6 bases lay outside the gene matches. Germline lookup yields CDR1 SQVTM and CDR2 ANQGSEA. CDR3 length equals 13 residues. The CDR3 coding sequence is TGCAGCGTTGACTCGGCAGGGGGTAATGAGCAGTTCTTC. The encoded protein is CSVDSAGGNEQFF.

The rearrangement joins TRBV14 to TRBJ1-1; D is uncertain. Germline-derived CDR1 and CDR2 are SGHDN and FVKESK. With 0 bases removed from V and 6 bases from J, the gap between germline ends came to 14 bases. The CDR3 is made up of 15 amino acids. The CDR3 DNA reads as TGTGCCAGCAGCCAAGATCTATCTCGGGCGCCTGAAGCTTTCTTT. Its translation is CASSQDLSRAPEAFF.

The rearrangement uses TRBV7-8 and TRBJ2-7; D not resolved. The CDR3 is 11 residues long. Trimming cost V 1 base and J 12 bases, with 10 bases left between them. Germline V gene sequence: CDR1 SGHVS, CDR2 FQNEAQ. CDR3 sequence reads: CASSLEAARYF. The CDR3 DNA follows: TGTGCCAGCAGCTTAGAGGCAGCTCGGTACTTC.

The gene calls are TRBV6-6 and TRBJ1-6; 8 nucleotides match TRBD1. The CDR3 is 13 residues long. Per germline, CDR1 MNHNY and CDR2 SVGAGI (reference sequence). Trimming removed 8 bases from V and 9 bases from J; junction bases left unmatched: 6. The CDR3 DNA is TGTGCCAGCCAAAGGACAGGGCTTTCACCCCTCCACTTT. It translates to CASQRTGLSPLHF.

Here the CDR3 reads CASEVMDREAFF. The CDR3 DNA is TGTGCCAGCGAAGTTATGGACAGGGAAGCTTTCTTT. The rearrangement links TRBV11-2 to TRBJ1-1, with TRBD1 matching 7 bases. The CDR3 is made up of 12 amino acids. Looked up from germline, CDR1 is SGHAT and CDR2 is FQNNGV. The V gene end was trimmed by 8 bases and the J gene end by 8 bases; junction bases not matched to a gene: 8.

This chain links TRBV29-1 with TRBJ2-5; a possible D gene is TRBD2 (5 bases). CDR1 is SQVTM and CDR2 is ANQGSEA in the germline V gene. There are 11 residues in the CDR3. The germline V and J ends were trimmed by 4 bases and 2 bases, with 5 bases remaining between them. The CDR3 is CSVGTQETQYF. CDR3 bases: TGCAGCGTTGGGACTCAAGAGACCCAGTACTTC. Full variable domain (rest looked up from reference TRBV29-1 and TRBJ2-5): SAVISQKPSRDICQRGTSLTIQCQVDSQVTMMFWYRQQPGQSLTLIATANQGSEATYESGFVIDKFPISRPNLTFSTLTVSNMSPEDSSIYLCSVGTQETQYFGPGTRLLVL.

This clonotype was recorded only once. The CDR3, as DNA: TGCGCCAGCAGCTCCTTCGGGCGGGGGGGCTCTGGGGCCAACGTCCTGACTTTC. Translation gives CASSSFGRGGSGANVLTF. The chain uses TRBV5-1 and TRBJ2-6; TRBD2 agrees at 9 bases. The germline CDR1 and CDR2 sequences are SGHRS and YFSETQ. V dropped 3 bases and J dropped 0; count of bases not matched to a gene: 7. CDR3 size: 18 residues.

The CDR3 region has the DNA TGTGCCAGCAGCTTAGGGCACGGTTCCAACTATGGCTACACCTTC. Translating it yields CASSLGHGSNYGYTF. This rearrangement joins TRBV11-2 to TRBJ1-2; the D is unclear. Germline V lookup: CDR1 SGHAT, CDR2 FQNNGV. The CDR3 runs to 15 residues. V dropped 1 base and J dropped 2 bases, with 11 bases sitting between them.

This chain links TRBV7-8 with TRBJ2-7; maybe TRBD1 (5 bases). V was pared by 3 bases and J by 3 bases, with 12 bases between. Germline V gene lookup returns CDR1 SGHVS and CDR2 FQNEAQ. The length of the CDR3 is 14 residues. The CDR3 sequence: CASSLSGFGYEQYF. The CDR3 DNA follows: TGTGCCAGCAGCTTGTCAGGGTTTGGCTACGAGCAGTACTTC.

The chain uses TRBV29-1 and TRBJ1-5, with 9 bases fitting TRBD1. The CDR3 runs to 13 residues. Germline assignment: CDR1 SQVTM and CDR2 ANQGSEA. The junction had 11 bases not matched to a gene; V was cut back by 6 bases and J by 11 bases. CDR3 in DNA: TGCAGCGTGCCCGGGACAGGGATTGAGGCCCAGCATTTT. Residues: CSVPGTGIEAQHF.

This sequence joins TRBV29-1 and TRBJ2-2; TRBD1 is a possible D gene (5 bases). CDR1 SQVTM and CDR2 ANQGSEA come from the germline V gene. Trimming pared 3 bases from V and 0 bases from J, leaving 11 bases between. The CDR3 is 15 residues long. CDR3 protein: CSVEVQDPNTGELFF. CDR3 bases: TGCAGCGTTGAGGTACAGGACCCGAACACCGGGGAGCTGTTTTTT.

The chain is built from TRBV29-1 and TRBJ2-1; possibly TRBD1 for D (5 bases). The V and J ends lost 4 bases and 6 bases respectively, with 10 bases between them. The CDR3 is made up of 12 amino acids. Germline lookup yields CDR1 SQVTM and CDR2 ANQGSEA. The CDR3 DNA is TGCAGCGTTGGGTGGGGCGGCAATGAGCAGTTCTTC. Translated, it gives CSVGWGGNEQFF.

The rearrangement links TRBV29-1 to TRBJ2-1; 9 bases map to TRBD2. Germline-derived CDR1 and CDR2 are SQVTM and ANQGSEA. The CDR3 is 14 amino acids. The J segment lost 7 bases and the V segment lost 5 bases, leaving 9 bases of the junction unmatched. Written as DNA, the CDR3 is TGCAGCGTTCGAGGCGGGGGGGCGGGGAATGAGCAGTTCTTC. Translation gives CSVRGGGAGNEQFF.

CDR3 nucleotides: TGCGCCAGCAGCCTCGAAAGGGGGGCTGAGCAGTTCTTC. It translates to CASSLERGAEQFF. The chain uses TRBV5-1 and TRBJ2-1; possibly TRBD1 or TRBD2 for D (6 bases each). The CDR3 has 13 residues. V gave up 4 bases and J gave up 9 bases, with 14 bases separating them. Germline assignment: CDR1 SGHRS and CDR2 YFSETQ.

This rearrangement joins TRBV5-1 to TRBJ1-2, with 9 positions matching TRBD1. The CDR3 runs to 14 residues. J was trimmed by 6 bases and V by 3 bases; bases with no gene match: 6. Germline V CDR1 and CDR2: SGHRS, YFSETQ. This chain's CDR3 is CASSSQGAKNGYTF. The CDR3 nucleotides read TGCGCCAGCAGCTCACAGGGGGCGAAGAATGGCTACACCTTC. The full variable domain, with the rest looked up from reference TRBV5-1 and TRBJ1-2, is KAGVTQTPRYLIKTRGQQVTLSCSPISGHRSVSWYQQTPGQGLQFLFEYFSETQRNKGNFPGRFSGRQFSNSRSEMNVSTLELGDSALYLCASSSQGAKNGYTFGSGTRLTVV.

The rearrangement links TRBV5-1 to TRBJ2-3, with a possible D match to TRBD2 (6 bases). V shed 9 bases and J shed 0 bases, with 14 bases lying between them. The germline gives CDR1 SGHRS, CDR2 YFSETQ. This CDR3 has 14 amino acids. CDR3 bases: TGCGCCACAGCCGGGACTCTTAGCACAGATACGCAGTATTTT. This translates into CATAGTLSTDTQYF.

The CDR3 coding sequence is TGTGCCAGCAGCCAAACAGGGGGCCTCTACAATGAGCAGTTCTTC. It encodes CASSQTGGLYNEQFF. This chain joins TRBV3-1 and TRBJ2-1, with 9 bases lining up with TRBD1. The CDR3 extends over 15 amino acids. Germline CDR1 reads LGHDT; CDR2 reads YNNKEL (reference sequence). V gave up 2 bases and J gave up 3 bases; unmatched junction bases: 2.